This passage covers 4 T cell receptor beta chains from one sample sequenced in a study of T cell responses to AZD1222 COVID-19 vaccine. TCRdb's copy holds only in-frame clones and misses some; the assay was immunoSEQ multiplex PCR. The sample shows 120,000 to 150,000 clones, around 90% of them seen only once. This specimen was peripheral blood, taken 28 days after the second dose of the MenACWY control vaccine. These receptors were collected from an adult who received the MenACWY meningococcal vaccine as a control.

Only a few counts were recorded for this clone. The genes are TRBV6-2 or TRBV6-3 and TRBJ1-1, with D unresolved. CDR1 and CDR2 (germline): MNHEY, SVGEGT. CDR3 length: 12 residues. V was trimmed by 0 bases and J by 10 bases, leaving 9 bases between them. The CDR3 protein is CASSYSAQTAFF. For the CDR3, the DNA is TGTGCCAGCAGTTACTCGGCCCAGACAGCTTTCTTT.

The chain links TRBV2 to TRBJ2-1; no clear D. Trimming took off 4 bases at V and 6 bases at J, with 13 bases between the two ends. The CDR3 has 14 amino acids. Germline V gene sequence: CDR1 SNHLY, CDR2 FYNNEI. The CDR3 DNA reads TGTGCCAGCAGTGCCAGGATCGTGGGCAATGAGCAGTTCTTC. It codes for CASSARIVGNEQFF.

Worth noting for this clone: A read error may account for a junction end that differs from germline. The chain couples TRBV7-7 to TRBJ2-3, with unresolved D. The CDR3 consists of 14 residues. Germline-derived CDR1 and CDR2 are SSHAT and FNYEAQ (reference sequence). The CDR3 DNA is TGTGCTAGCAGCTTGGGTTCTAGCACAGATACGCAGTATTTT. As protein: CASSLGSSTDTQYF.

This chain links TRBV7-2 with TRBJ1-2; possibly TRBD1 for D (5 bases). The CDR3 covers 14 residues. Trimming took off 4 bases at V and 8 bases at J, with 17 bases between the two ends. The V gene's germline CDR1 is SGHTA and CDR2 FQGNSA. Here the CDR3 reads CASSSGTSLGGYTF. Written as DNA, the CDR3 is TGTGCCAGCAGCTCCGGGACCTCCTTGGGCGGCTACACCTTC. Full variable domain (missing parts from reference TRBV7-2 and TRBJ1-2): GAGVSQSPSNKVTEKGKDVELRCDPISGHTALYWYRQSLGQGLEFLIYFQGNSAPDKSGLPSDRFSAERTGGSVSTLTIQRTQQEDSAVYLCASSSGTSLGGYTFGSGTRLTVV.